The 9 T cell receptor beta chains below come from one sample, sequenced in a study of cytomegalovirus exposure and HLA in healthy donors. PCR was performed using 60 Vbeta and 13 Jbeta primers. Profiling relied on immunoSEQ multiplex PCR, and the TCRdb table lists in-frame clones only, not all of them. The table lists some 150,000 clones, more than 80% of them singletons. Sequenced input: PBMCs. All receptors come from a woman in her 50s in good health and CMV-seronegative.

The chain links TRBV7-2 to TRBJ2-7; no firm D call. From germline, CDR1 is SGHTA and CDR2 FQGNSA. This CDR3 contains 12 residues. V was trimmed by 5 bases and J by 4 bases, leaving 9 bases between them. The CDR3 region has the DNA TGTGCCAGCAGCCCCCCCGGGTACGAGCAGTACTTC. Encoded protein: CASSPPGYEQYF.

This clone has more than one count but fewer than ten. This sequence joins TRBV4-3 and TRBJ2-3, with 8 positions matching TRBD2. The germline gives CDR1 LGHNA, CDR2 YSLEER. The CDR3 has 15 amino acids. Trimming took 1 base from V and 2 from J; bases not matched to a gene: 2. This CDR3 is CASSQAGGPTDTQYF. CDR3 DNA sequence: TGCGCCAGCAGCCAAGCGGGAGGGCCCACAGATACGCAGTATTTT.

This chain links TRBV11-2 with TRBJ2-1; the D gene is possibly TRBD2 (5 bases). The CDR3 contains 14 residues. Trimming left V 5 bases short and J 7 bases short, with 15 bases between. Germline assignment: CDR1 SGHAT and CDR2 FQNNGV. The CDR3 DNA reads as TGTGCCAGCAGCCCCCTCACTAGTGATAATGAGCAGTTCTTC. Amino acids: CASSPLTSDNEQFF.

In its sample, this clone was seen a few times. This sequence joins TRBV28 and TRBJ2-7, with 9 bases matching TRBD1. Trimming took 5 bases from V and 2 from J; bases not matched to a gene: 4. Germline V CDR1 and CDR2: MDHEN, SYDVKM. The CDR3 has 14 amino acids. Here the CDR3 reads CASSQWDRAYEQYF. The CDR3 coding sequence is TGTGCCAGCAGTCAATGGGACAGGGCCTACGAGCAGTACTTC.

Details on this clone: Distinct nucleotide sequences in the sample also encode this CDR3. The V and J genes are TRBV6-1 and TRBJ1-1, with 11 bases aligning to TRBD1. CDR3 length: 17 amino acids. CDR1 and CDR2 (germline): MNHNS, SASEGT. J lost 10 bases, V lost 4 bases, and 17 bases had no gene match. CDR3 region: CASSGTGSIVGTGGAFF. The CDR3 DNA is TGTGCCAGCAGTGGGACAGGGTCCATTGTGGGGACAGGGGGAGCTTTCTTT.

As DNA, the CDR3 is TGTGCCAGCTCCGAGGGGGTCACTGAAGCTTTCTTT. The encoded protein is CASSEGVTEAFF. The J gene is TRBJ1-1, the V gene TRBV21-1; TRBD1 is taken as the D call from the table, unchecked against the DNA. TRBV21-1 corresponds to a pseudogene. The CDR3 covers 12 residues.

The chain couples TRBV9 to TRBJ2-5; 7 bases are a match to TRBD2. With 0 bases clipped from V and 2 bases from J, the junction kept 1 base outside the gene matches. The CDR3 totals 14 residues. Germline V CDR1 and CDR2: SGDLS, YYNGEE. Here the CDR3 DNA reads TGTGCCAGCAGCGTAGCCGGGGGGCAAGAGACCCAGTACTTC. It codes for CASSVAGGQETQYF.

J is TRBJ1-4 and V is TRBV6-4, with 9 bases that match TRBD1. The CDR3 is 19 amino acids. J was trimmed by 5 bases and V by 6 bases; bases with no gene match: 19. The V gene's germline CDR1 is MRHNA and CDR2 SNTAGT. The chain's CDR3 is CASRGPQAGQGKGNEKLFF. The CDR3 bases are TGTGCCAGCAGGGGGCCGCAAGCGGGACAGGGAAAAGGAAATGAAAAACTGTTTTTT.

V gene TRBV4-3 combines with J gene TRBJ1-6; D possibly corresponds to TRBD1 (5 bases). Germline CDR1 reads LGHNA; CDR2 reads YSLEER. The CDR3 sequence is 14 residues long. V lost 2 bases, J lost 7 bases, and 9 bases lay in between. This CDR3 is CASSQSDRNSPLHF. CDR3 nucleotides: TGCGCCAGCAGCCAATCCGACAGAAATTCACCCCTCCACTTT.